This T cell receptor beta chain derives from a study of cytotoxic CD8 clonotypes in ibrutinib-treated CLL. On the study more broadly: The average sample held around 260,000 productive templates and 91,000 or so productive rearrangements. Study-level points and caveats: Public clonotypes showed up rarely, and on treatment they shrank or held steady. Clonality showed a rise at ibrutinib response that reversed toward baseline at progression.

This CDR3 comprises 15 residues. CDR1 is LNHDA, CDR2 SQIVND, per germline (reference sequence). Trimming took 5 bases from V and 2 from J, leaving 16 bases between them. Repertoires were generated with immunoSEQ multiplex PCR, while TCRdb's copy carries only in-frame clones and drops some. The sample lists under 150,000 clones, 80% to 90% occurring once. This clone was seen a single time. Its antigen is unidentified. The specimen comprised PBMCs, sampled after 24 months of ibrutinib treatment. J is TRBJ2-7 and V is TRBV19; D possibly uses TRBD1 or TRBD2 (7 bases each). This TCR derives from a human donor with chronic lymphocytic leukemia. CDR3: CASSPRGGQTYEQYF. As DNA, the CDR3 is TGTGCCAGTAGTCCCAGGGGGGGACAAACCTACGAGCAGTACTTC.